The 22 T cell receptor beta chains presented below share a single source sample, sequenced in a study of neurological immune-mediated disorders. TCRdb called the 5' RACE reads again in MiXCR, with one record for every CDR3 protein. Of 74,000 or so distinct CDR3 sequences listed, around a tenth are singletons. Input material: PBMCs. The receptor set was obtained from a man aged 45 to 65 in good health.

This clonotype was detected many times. The CDR3 region is CASSFSDEQYF. The CDR3 region has the DNA TGTGCCAGCAGCTTTTCCGACGAGCAGTACTTC. The chain recombines TRBV5-6 with TRBJ2-7; no clear D gene. Trimming left V 2 bases short and J 5 bases short, with 5 bases between. The CDR3 length is 11 residues. CDR1 is SGHDT, CDR2 YYEEEE, per germline.

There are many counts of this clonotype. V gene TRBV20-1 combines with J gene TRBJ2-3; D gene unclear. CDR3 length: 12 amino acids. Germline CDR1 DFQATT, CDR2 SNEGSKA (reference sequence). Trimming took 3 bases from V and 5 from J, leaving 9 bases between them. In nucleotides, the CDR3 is TGCAGTGCTAGCCCTTCACAAGATACGCAGTATTTT. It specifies CSASPSQDTQYF.

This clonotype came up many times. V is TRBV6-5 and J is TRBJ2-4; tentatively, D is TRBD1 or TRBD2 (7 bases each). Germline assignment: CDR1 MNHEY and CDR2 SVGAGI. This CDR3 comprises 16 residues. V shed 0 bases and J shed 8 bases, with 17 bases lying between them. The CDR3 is CASSYSMQGGKDIQYF. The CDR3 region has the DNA TGTGCCAGCAGTTACTCGATGCAGGGGGGGAAGGACATTCAGTACTTC.

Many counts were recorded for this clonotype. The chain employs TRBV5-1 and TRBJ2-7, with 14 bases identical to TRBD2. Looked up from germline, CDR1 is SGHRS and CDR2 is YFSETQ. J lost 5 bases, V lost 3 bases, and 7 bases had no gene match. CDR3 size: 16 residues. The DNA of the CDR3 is TGCGCCAGCAGCTGGGACGGGACTAGCGGGAGTCACGAGCAGTACTTC. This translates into CASSWDGTSGSHEQYF.

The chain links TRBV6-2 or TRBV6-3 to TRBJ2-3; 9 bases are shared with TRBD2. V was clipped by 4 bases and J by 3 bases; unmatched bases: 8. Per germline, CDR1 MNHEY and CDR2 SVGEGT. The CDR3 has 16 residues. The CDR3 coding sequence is TGTGCCAGCAGTTCCACGCGGGAGGGCCGTACAGATACGCAGTATTTT. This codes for CASSSTREGRTDTQYF.

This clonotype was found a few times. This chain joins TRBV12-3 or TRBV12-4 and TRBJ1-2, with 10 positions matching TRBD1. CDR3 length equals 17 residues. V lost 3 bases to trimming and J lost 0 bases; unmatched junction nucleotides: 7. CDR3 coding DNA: TGTGCCAGCAGTTTTCGGGGGACAGGGGTTTCTAACTATGGCTACACCTTC. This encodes CASSFRGTGVSNYGYTF.

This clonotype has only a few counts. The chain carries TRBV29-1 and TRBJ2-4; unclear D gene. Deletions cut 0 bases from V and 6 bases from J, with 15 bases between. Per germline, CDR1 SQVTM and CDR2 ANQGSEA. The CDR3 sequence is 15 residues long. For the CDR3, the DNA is TGCAGCGTTGAAGAGGGTGCGCGGTCACTAAACATTCAGTACTTC. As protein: CSVEEGARSLNIQYF.

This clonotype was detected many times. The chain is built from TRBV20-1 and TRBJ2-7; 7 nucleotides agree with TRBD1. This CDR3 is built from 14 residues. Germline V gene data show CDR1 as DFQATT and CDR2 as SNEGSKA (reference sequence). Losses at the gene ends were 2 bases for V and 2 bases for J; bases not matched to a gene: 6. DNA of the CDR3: TGCAGTGCTAGAACCGGGACAGCCACCTACGAGCAGTACTTC. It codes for CSARTGTATYEQYF.

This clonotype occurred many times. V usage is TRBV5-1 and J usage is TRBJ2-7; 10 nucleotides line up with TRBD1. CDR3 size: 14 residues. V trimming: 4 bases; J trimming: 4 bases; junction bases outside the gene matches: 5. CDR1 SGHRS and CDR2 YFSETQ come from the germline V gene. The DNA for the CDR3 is TGCGCCAGCAGCCGGACAGGGGGAGAATACGAGCAGTACTTC. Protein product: CASSRTGGEYEQYF.

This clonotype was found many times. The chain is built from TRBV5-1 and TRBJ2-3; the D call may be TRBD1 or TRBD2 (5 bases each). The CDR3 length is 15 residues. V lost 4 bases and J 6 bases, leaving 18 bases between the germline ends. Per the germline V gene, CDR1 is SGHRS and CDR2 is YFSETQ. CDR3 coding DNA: TGCGCCAGCAGCCCGGGACCGACCTTCGAGGATACGCAGTATTTT. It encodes CASSPGPTFEDTQYF.

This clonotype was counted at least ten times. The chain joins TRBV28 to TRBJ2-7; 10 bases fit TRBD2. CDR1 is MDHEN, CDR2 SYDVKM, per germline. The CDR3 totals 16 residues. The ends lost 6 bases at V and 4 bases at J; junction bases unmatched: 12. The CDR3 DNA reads TGTGCCAGCAGCTCCCGGAGCGGGAGGGCCAAGTACGAGCAGTACTTC. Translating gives CASSSRSGRAKYEQYF.

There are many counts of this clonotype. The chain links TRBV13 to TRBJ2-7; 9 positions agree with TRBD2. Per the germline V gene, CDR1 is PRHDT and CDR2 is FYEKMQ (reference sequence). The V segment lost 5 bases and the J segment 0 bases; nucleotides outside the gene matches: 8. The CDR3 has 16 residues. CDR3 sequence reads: CASSIRLAVRSYEQYF. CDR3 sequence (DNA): TGTGCCAGCAGCATCCGACTAGCGGTACGCTCCTACGAGCAGTACTTC.

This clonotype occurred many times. The CDR3 loop is CSARDPGDEKLFF. In nucleotides, the CDR3 is TGCAGTGCTAGAGATCCAGGGGATGAAAAACTGTTTTTT. The rearrangement joins TRBV20-1 to TRBJ1-4; maybe TRBD1 (6 bases). CDR1 and CDR2 from the germline V gene are DFQATT and SNEGSKA (reference sequence). Deletions cut 0 bases from V and 6 bases from J, with 8 bases between. This CDR3 is 13 amino acids long.

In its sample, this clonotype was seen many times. CDR3 coding DNA: TGTGCCAGCACCCATCGGGCGGGAGGGGGTTCGAATGAGCAGTTCTTC. Encoded protein: CASTHRAGGGSNEQFF. This chain links TRBV12-3 or TRBV12-4 with TRBJ2-1, with 9 bases matching TRBD2. The CDR3 extends over 16 amino acids. V lost 7 bases to trimming and J lost 7 bases; unmatched junction nucleotides: 14.

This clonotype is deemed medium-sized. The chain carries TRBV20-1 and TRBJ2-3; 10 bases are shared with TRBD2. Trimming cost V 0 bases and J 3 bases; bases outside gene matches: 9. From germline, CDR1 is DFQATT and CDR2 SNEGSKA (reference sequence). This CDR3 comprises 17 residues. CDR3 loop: CSARDRSPSGRTDTQYF. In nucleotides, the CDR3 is TGCAGTGCTAGAGATAGGTCCCCTAGCGGGAGAACAGATACGCAGTATTTT.

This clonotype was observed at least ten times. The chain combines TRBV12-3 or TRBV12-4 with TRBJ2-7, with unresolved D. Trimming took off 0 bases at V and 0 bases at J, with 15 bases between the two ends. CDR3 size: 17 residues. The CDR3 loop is CASSLASAGPLSYEQYF. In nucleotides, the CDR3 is TGTGCCAGCAGTTTAGCGTCTGCAGGTCCTCTCTCCTACGAGCAGTACTTC.

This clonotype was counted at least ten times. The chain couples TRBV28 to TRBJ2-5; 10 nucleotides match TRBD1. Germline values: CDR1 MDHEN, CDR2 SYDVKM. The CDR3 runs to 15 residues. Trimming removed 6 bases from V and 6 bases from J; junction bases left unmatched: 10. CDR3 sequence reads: CASSEPGQGWKTQYF. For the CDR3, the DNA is TGTGCCAGCAGCGAGCCGGGACAGGGGTGGAAGACCCAGTACTTC.

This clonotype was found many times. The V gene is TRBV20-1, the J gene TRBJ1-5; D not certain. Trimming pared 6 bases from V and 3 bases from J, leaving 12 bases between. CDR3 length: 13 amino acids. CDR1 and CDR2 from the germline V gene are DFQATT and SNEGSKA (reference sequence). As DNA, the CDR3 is TGCAGTGCAGTGAAGGGCGACAATCAGCCCCAGCATTTT. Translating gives CSAVKGDNQPQHF.

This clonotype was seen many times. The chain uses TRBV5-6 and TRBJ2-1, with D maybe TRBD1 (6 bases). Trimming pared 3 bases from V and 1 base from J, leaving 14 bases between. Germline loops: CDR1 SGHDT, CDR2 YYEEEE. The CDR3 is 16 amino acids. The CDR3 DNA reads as TGTGCCAGCAGCTGGGCAGTGCAGGGGTCCTACAATGAGCAGTTCTTC. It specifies CASSWAVQGSYNEQFF.

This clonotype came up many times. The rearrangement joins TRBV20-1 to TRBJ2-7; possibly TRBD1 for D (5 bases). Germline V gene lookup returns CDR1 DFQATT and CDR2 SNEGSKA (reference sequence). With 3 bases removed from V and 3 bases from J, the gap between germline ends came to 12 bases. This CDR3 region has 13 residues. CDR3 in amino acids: CSARSRDYYEQYF. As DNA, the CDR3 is TGCAGTGCTAGGAGCAGGGATTACTACGAGCAGTACTTC.

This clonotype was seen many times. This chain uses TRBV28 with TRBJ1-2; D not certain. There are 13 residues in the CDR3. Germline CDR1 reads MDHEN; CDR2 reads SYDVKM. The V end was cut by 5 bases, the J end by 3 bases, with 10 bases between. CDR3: CASSPRADYGYTF. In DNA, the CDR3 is TGTGCCAGCAGTCCTCGGGCAGACTATGGCTACACCTTC.

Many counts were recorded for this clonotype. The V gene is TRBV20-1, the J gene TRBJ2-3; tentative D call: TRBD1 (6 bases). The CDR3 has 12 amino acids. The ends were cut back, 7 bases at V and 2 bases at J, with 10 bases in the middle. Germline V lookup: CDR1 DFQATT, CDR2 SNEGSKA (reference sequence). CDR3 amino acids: CSGTDNTDTQYF. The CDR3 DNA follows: TGCAGTGGGACAGATAACACAGATACGCAGTATTTT.